This TCR beta chain was observed in a study of blood T cell repertoires in COVID-19. Study overall: The samples span acute and convalescent COVID-19 from the United States, Italy and Spain.

Method: immunoSEQ multiplex PCR; TCRdb's copy keeps in-frame clones and lacks some. Of 65,000 or so clones in the sample, about 80% were seen once. Looked up from germline, CDR1 is SNHLY and CDR2 is FYNNEI. With V trimmed by 4 bases and J by 2 bases, 6 bases remained unmatched. The CDR3 consists of 15 residues. This receptor was identified in a man aged 55 to 70 with acute or convalescent COVID-19. Sequences were obtained from peripheral blood. The chain combines TRBV2 with TRBJ2-5; TRBD2 aligns across 8 bases. The CDR3 sequence is CASSGGTGGQETQYF. The CDR3 nucleotides are TGTGCCAGCAGTGGGGGGACGGGGGGGCAAGAGACCCAGTACTTC.